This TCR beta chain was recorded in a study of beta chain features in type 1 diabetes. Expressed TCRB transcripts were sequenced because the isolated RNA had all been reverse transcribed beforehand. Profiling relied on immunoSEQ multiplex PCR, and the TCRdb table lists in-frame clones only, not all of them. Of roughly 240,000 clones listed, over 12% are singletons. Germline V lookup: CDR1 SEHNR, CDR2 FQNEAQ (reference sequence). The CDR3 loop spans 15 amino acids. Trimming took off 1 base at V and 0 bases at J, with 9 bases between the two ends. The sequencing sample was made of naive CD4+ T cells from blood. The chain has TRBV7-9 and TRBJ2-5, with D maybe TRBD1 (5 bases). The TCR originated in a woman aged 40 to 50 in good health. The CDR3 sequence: CASSLGTQYQETQYF. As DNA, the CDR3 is TGTGCCAGCAGCTTAGGGACACAGTACCAAGAGACCCAGTACTTC.